This TCR beta chain was captured by sequencing in a study of technical replicates of blood from several donors. Data came from immunoSEQ multiplex PCR; TCRdb stores just in-frame clones and leaves some out. The sample carries tens of thousands of clones, 80% to 90% recorded once. The CDR3 spans 17 residues. CDR1 is SGHTA and CDR2 is FQGNSA in the germline V gene. Trimming took 0 bases from V and 6 from J; bases not matched to a gene: 12. This TCR derives from a human donor in good health. Some clones in this sample may be carry-over from other donors' samples. This chain links TRBV7-2 with TRBJ2-3; 7 nucleotides align to TRBD2. Material: PBMCs. The CDR3 loop is CASSLAPSGTRGDTQYF. The CDR3 coding sequence is TGTGCCAGCAGCTTAGCCCCTAGCGGAACGCGTGGGGATACGCAGTATTTT.